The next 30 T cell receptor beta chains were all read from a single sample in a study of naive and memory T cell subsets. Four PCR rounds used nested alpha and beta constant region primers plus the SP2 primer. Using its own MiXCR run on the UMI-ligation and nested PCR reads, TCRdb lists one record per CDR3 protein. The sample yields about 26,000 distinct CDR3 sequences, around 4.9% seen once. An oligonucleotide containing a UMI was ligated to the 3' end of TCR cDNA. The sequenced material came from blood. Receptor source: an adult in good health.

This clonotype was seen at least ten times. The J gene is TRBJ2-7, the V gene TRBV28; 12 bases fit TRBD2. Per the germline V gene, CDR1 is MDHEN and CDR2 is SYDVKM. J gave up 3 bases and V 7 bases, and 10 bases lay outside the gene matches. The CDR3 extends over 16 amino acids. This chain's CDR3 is CASTRTTSGSFYEQYF. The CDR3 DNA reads TGTGCCAGCACCCGGACGACTAGCGGGAGTTTCTACGAGCAGTACTTC.

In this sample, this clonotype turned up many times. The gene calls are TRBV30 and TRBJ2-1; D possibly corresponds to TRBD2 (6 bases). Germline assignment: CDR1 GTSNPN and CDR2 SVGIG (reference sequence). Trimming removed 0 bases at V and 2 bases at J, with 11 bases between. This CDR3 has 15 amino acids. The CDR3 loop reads CAWSVGAGPYNEQFF. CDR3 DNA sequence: TGTGCCTGGAGTGTAGGGGCGGGACCCTACAATGAGCAGTTCTTC.

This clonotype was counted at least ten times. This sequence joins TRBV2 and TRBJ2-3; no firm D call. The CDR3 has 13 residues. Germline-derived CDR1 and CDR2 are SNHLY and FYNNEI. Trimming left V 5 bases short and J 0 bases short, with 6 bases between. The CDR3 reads CASSKGSTDTQYF. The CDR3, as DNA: TGTGCCAGCAGTAAGGGAAGCACAGATACGCAGTATTTT.

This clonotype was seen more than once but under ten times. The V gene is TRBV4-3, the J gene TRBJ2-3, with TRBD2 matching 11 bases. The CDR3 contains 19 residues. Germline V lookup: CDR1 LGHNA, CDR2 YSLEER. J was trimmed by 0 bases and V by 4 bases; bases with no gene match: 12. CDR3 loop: CASSLGVAGGPRSTDTQYF. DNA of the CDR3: TGCGCCAGCAGCCTCGGGGTAGCGGGAGGGCCCCGAAGCACAGATACGCAGTATTTT.

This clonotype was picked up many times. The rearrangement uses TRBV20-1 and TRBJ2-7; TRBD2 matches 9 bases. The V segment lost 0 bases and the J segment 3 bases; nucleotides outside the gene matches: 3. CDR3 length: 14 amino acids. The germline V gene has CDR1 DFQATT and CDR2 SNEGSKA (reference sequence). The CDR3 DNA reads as TGCAGTGCTAGAGAGCGGGAGGGATTCTACGAGCAGTACTTC. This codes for CSAREREGFYEQYF.

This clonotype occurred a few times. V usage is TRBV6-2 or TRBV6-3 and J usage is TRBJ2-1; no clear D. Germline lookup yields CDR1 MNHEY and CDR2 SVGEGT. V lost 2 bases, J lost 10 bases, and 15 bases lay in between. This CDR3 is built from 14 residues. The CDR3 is CASSYPPRSKEQFF. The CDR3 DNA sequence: TGTGCCAGCAGTTACCCGCCTCGGTCGAAGGAGCAGTTCTTC.

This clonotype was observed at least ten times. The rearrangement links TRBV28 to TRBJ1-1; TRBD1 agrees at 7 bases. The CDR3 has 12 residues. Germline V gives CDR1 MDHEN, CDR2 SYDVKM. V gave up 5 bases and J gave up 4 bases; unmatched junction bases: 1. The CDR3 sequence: CASSPGGTEAFF. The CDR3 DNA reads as TGTGCCAGCAGTCCAGGGGGCACTGAAGCTTTCTTT.

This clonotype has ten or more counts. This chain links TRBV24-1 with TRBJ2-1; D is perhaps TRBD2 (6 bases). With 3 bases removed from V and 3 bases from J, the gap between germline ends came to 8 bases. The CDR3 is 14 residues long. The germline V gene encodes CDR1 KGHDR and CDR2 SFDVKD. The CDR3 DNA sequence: TGTGCCACCAGTGATGGCGGGGACTACAATGAGCAGTTCTTC. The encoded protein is CATSDGGDYNEQFF.

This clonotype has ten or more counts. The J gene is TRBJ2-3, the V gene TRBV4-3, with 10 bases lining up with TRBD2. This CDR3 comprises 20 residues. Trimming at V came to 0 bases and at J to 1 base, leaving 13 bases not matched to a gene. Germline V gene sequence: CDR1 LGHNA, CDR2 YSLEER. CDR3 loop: CASSQDLWLAGVPGTDTQYF. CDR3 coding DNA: TGCGCCAGCAGCCAAGATCTTTGGCTAGCGGGAGTACCCGGCACAGATACGCAGTATTTT.

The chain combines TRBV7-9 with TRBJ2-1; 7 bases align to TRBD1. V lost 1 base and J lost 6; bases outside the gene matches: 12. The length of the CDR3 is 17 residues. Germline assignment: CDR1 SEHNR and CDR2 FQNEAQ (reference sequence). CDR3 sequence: CASSLERAMDRSNEQFF. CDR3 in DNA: TGTGCCAGCAGCTTAGAGAGGGCGATGGACAGGAGCAATGAGCAGTTCTTC.

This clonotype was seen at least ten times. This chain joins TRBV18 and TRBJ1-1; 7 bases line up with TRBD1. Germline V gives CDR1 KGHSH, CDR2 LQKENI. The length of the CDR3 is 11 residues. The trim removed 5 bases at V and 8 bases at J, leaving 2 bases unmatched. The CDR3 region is CASSADREAFF. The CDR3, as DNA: TGTGCCAGCTCAGCGGACAGGGAAGCTTTCTTT.

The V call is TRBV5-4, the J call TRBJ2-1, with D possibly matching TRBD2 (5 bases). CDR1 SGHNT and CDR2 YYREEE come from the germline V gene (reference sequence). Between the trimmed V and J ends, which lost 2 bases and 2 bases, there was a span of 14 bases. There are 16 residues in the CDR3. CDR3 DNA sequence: TGTGCCAGCAGCTTCCGAATAAGCGGACCCTACAATGAGCAGTTCTTC. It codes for CASSFRISGPYNEQFF.

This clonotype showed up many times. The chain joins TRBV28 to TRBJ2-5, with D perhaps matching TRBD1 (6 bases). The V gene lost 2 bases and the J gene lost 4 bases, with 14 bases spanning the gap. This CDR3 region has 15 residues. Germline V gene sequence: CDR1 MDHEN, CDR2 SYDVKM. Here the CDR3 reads CASSLVTGIRETQYF. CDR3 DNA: TGTGCCAGCAGTTTAGTAACAGGGATTAGAGAGACCCAGTACTTC. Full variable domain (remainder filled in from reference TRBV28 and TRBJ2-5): DVKVTQSSRYLVKRTGEKVFLECVQDMDHENMFWYRQDPGLGLRLIYFSYDVKMKEKGDIPEGYSVSREKKERFSLILESASTNQTSMYLCASSLVTGIRETQYFGPGTRLLVL.

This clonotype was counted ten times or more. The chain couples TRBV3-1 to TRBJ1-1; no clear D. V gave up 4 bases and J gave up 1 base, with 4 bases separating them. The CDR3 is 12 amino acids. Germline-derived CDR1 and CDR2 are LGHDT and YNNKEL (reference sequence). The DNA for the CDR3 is TGTGCCAGCAGCCCCTCGAACACTGAAGCTTTCTTT. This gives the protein CASSPSNTEAFF.

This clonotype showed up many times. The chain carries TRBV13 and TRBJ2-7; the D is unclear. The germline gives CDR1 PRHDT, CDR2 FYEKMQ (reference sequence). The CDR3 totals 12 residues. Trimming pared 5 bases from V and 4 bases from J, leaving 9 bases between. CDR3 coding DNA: TGTGCCAGCAGCCTCAGAAAGTACGAGCAGTACTTC. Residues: CASSLRKYEQYF.

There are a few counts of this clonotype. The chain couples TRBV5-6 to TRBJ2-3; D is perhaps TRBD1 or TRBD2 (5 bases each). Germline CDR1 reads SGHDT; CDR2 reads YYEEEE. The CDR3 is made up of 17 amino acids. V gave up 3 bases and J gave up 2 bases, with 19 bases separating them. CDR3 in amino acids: CASSSVRGATATDTQYF. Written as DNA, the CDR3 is TGTGCCAGCAGCTCGGTGAGGGGAGCGACCGCCACAGATACGCAGTATTTT.

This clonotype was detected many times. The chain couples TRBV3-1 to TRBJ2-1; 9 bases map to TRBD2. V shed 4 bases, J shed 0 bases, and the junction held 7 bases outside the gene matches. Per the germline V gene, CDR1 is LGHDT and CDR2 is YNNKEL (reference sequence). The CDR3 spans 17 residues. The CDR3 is CASSRSSGGSSYNEQFF. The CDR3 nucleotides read TGTGCCAGCAGCCGGAGTAGCGGGGGAAGCTCCTACAATGAGCAGTTCTTC.

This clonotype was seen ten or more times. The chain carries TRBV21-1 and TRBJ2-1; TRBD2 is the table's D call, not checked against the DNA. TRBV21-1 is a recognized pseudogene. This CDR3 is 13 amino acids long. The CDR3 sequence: CGLTGSSYNEQFF. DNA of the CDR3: TGTGGGCTAACGGGCAGCTCCTACAATGAGCAGTTCTTC.

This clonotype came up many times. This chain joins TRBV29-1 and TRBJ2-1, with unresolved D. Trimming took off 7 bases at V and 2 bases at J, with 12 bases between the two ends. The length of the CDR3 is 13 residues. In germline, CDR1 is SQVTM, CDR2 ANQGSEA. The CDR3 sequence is CSATYGTYNEQFF. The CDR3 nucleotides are TGCAGCGCGACTTATGGAACCTACAATGAGCAGTTCTTC.

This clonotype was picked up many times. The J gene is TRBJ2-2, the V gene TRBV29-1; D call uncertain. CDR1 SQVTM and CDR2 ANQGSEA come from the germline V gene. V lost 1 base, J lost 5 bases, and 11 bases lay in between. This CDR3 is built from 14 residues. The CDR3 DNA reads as TGCAGCGTTGAAGGTTCCCGAGGAACCGGGGAGCTGTTTTTT. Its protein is CSVEGSRGTGELFF.

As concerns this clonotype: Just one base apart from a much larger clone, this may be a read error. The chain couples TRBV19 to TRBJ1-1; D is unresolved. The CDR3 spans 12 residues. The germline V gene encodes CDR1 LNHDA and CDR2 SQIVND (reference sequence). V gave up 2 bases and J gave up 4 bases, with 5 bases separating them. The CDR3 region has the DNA TGTGCCAGTAGTATATGGGTCACTGAAGCTTTCTTT. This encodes CASSIWVTEAFF.

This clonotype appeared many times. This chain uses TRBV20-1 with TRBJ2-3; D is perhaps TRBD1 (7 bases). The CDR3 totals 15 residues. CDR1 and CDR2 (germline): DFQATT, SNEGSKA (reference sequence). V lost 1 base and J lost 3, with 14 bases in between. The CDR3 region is CSARAEQGRTDTQYF. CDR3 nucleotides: TGCAGTGCTAGAGCAGAACAGGGGAGGACAGATACGCAGTATTTT.

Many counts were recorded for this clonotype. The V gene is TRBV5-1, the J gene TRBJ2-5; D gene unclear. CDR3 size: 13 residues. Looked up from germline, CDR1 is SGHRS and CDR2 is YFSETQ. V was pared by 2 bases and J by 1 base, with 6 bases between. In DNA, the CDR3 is TGCGCCAGCAGCTTCGGCGCCCAAGAGACCCAGTACTTC. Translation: CASSFGAQETQYF.

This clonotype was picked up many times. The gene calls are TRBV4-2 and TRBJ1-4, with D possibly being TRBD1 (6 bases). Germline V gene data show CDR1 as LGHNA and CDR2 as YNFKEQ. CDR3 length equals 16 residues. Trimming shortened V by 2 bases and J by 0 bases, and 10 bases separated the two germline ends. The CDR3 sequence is CASSQQGHSTNEKLFF. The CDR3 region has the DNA TGTGCCAGCAGCCAACAGGGACATTCAACTAATGAAAAACTGTTTTTT.

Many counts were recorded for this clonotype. Here the CDR3 DNA reads TGTGCCAGCAGGGGCTTGACAGGGTATCAGCCCCAGCATTTT. Protein product: CASRGLTGYQPQHF. The chain combines TRBV6-6 with TRBJ1-5; 7 nucleotides align to TRBD1. The V gene's germline CDR1 is MNHNY and CDR2 SVGAGI (reference sequence). After removal of 6 bases from V and 5 bases from J, the junction contained 7 bases not matched to a gene. This CDR3 region has 14 residues.

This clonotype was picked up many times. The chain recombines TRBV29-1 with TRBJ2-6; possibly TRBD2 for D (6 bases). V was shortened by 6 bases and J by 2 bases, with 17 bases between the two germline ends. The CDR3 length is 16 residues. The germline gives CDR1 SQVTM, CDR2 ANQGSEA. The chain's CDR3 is CSVLGVLATGANVLTF. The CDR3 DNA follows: TGCAGCGTCCTAGGGGTCCTAGCGACTGGGGCCAACGTCCTGACTTTC.

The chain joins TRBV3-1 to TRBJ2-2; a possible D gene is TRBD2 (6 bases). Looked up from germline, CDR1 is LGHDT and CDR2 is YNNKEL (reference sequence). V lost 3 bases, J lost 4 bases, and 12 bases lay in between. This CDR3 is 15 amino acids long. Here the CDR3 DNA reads TGTGCCAGCAGCCATTTAAGGGGAGGCACCGGGGAGCTGTTTTTT. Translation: CASSHLRGGTGELFF.

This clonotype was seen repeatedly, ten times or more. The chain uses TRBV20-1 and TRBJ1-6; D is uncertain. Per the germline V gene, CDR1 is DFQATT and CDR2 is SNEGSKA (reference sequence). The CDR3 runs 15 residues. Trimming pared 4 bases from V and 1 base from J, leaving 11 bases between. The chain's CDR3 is CSATLGGSYNSPLHF. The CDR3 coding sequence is TGCAGTGCTACTTTGGGTGGGTCCTATAATTCACCCCTCCACTTT.

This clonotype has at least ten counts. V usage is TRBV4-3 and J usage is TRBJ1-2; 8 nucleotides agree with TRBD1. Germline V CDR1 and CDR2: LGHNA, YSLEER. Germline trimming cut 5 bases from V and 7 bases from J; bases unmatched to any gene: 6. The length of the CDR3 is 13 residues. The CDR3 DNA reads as TGCGCCAGCAGCGGAGACAGGGGTGGTGGCTACACCTTC. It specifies CASSGDRGGGYTF.

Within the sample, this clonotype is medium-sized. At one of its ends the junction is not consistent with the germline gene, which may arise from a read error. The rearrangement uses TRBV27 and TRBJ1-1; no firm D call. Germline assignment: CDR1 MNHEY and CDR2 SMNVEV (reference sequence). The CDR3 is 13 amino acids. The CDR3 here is CASSLTRNNEAFF. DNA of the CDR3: TGTGCCAGCAGTCTGACAAGAAACAATGAAGCTTTCTTT.